This T cell receptor (beta chain) was recorded in a study of blood T cell repertoires in COVID-19. Across the study: T cells, B-cell-depleted T cells, or PBMCs supplied cDNA or gDNA.

The germline CDR1 and CDR2 sequences are MGHDK and SYGVNS. The CDR3 is 13 amino acids. V lost 5 bases and J lost 3, with 11 bases in between. In the source study's methods: Estimation of nucleated cell counts relied on the amplification of reference gene primers. Measured with immunoSEQ multiplex PCR; TCRdb has only the in-frame clones, and not every one. V, J and clone size reflect that table, while D and trimming were determined from the DNA. This table holds some 40,000 clones, approximately 85% found once. This rearrangement joins TRBV25-1 to TRBJ2-7, with unresolved D. Sequencing used peripheral blood. This receptor was obtained from a woman aged 80 or older with acute or convalescent COVID-19. The CDR3 DNA reads as TGTGCCAGCAGTCTCGGGTCTAACTACGAGCAGTACTTC. This codes for CASSLGSNYEQYF.